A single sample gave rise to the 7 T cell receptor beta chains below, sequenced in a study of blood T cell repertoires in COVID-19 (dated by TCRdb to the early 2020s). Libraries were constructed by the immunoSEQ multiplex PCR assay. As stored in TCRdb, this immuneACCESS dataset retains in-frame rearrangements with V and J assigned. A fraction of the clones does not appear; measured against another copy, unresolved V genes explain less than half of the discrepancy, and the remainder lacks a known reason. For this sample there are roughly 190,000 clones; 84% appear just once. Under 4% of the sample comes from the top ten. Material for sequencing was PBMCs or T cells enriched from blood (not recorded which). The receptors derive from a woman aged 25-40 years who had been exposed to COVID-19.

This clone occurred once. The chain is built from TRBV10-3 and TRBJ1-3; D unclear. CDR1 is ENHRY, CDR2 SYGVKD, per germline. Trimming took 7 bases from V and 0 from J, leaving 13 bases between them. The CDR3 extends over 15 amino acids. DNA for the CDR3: TGTGCCATCACTCGAGGGCCCAGCTCTGGAAACACCATATATTTT. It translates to CAITRGPSSGNTIYF.

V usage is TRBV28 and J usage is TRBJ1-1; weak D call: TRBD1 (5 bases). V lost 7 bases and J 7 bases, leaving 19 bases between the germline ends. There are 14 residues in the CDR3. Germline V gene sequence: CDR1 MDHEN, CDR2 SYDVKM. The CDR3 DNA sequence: TGTGCCAGCAAATGGGGCACCCTTTTCGTTGAAGCTTTCTTT. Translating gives CASKWGTLFVEAFF.

Here the CDR3 reads CASSPLGQLAGNGYTF. CDR3 bases: TGTGCCAGCAGCCCCTTGGGTCAGCTTGCGGGAAATGGCTACACCTTC. This chain links TRBV3-1 (or the pseudogene TRBV3-2) with TRBJ1-2; D remains unclear. The germline V gene encodes CDR1 LGHDT and CDR2 YNNKEL (reference sequence). This CDR3 spans 16 amino acids. V was shortened by 4 bases and J by 6 bases, with 21 bases between the two germline ends.

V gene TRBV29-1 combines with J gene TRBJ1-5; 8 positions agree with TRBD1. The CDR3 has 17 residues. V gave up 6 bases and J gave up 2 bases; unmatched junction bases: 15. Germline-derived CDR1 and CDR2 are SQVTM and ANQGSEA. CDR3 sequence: CSVSTGGGVLGNQPQHF. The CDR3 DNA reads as TGCAGCGTATCCACAGGGGGAGGCGTATTGGGCAATCAGCCCCAGCATTTT.

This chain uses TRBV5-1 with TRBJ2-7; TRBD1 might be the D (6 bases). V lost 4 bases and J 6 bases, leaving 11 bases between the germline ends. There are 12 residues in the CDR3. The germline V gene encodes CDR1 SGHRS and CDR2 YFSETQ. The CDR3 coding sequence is TGCGCCAGCAGCGCCACAGGGTTCGAGCAGTACTTC. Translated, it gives CASSATGFEQYF.

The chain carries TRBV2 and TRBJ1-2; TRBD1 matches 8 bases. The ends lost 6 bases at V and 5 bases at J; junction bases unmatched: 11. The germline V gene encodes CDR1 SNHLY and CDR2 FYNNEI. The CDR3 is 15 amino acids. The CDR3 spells CASRGTGGVWYGYTF. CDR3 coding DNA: TGTGCCAGCAGAGGTACAGGGGGAGTTTGGTATGGCTACACCTTC. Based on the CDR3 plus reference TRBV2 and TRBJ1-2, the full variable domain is EPEVTQTPSHQVTQMGQEVILRCVPISNHLYFYWYRQILGQKVEFLVSFYNNEISEKSEIFDDQFSVERPDGSNFTLKIRSTKLEDSAMYFCASRGTGGVWYGYTFGSGTRLTVV.

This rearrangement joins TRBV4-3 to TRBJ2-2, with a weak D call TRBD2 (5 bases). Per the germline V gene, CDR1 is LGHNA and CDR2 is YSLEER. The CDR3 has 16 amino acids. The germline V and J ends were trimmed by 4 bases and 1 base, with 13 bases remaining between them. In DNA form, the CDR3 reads TGCGCCAGCAGCCTCTTATCGGGAAGGAACACCGGGGAGCTGTTTTTT. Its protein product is CASSLLSGRNTGELFF.